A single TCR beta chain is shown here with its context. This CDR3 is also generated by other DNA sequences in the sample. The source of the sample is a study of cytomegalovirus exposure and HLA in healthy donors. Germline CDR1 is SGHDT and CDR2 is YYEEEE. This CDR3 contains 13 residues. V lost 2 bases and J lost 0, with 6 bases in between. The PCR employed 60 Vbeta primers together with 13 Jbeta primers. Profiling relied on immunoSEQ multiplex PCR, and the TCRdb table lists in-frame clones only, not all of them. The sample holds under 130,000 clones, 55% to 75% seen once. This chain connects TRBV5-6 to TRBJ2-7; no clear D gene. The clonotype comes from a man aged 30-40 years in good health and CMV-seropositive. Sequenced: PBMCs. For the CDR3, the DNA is TGTGCCAGCAGCTTCGGTAACTCCTACGAGCAGTACTTC. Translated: CASSFGNSYEQYF.